The 20 T cell receptor beta chains presented below share a single source sample, sequenced in a study of post-analysis software for immune sequencing data. Study-wide results and caveats: TRBV5-6, TRBV5-1 and TRBV20-1 belonged to a set of about 5 TRBV segments that were more frequent in patients than controls.

The TCR beta cDNA libraries carried unique molecular identifiers. TCRdb passed the PCR reads through MiXCR, listing each CDR3 protein once. The table shows approximately 770,000 distinct CDR3 sequences, with under 60% occurring only once. What these receptors recognize is not known. Sequencing used blood. These receptors were taken from a girl aged 10 to 17 with multiple sclerosis.

This clonotype came up a few times. The CDR3 nucleotides are TGTGCCAGCAGCTCCAGGATTGGGGTAGGGTACGAGCAGTACTTC. Protein: CASSSRIGVGYEQYF. The gene calls are TRBV7-2 and TRBJ2-7; D ambiguous. Trimming left V 4 bases short and J 4 bases short, with 17 bases between. The CDR3 totals 15 residues. Germline CDR1 reads SGHTA; CDR2 reads FQGNSA.

This clonotype has ten or more counts. This rearrangement joins TRBV6-5 to TRBJ2-7; D might be TRBD1 or TRBD2, each matching 5 bases. The germline V gene encodes CDR1 MNHEY and CDR2 SVGAGI. This CDR3 region has 13 residues. Trimming removed 6 bases at V and 0 bases at J, with 9 bases between. This CDR3 is CASSYGTSYEQYF. CDR3 bases: TGTGCCAGCAGCTACGGGACCTCCTACGAGCAGTACTTC.

For this clonotype: A clone one base away is much larger, so this may be a read error. The genes are TRBV9 and TRBJ2-1; 8 bases align to TRBD2. This CDR3 has 17 amino acids. Germline V gives CDR1 SGDLS, CDR2 YYNGEE. The CDR3 region is CAGSVDITGLVRDEQFF. CDR3 nucleotide sequence: TGTGCCGGCAGCGTAGACATAACGGGACTAGTACGCGATGAGCAGTTCTTC.

This clonotype is a singleton in its sample. V usage is TRBV18 and J usage is TRBJ2-3, with 10 nucleotides matching TRBD1. Per germline, CDR1 KGHSH and CDR2 LQKENI. Germline trimming cut 6 bases from V and 6 bases from J; bases unmatched to any gene: 15. This CDR3 spans 17 amino acids. CDR3 DNA sequence: TGTGCCAGCTCCCCCGGTATTAAGACAGGGGGCGCGGATACGCAGTATTTT. This sequence encodes CASSPGIKTGGADTQYF. Using reference TRBV18 and TRBJ2-3 for the parts outside the CDR3, the full variable domain is NAGVMQNPRHLVRRRGQEARLRCSPMKGHSHVYWYRQLPEEGLKFMVYLQKENIIDESGMPKERFSAEFPKEGPSILRIQQVVRGDSAAYFCASSPGIKTGGADTQYFGPGTRLTVL.

The chain recombines TRBV6-5 with TRBJ2-1; D is possibly TRBD2 (5 bases). The V end was cut by 2 bases, the J end by 9 bases, with 8 bases between. Germline assignment: CDR1 MNHEY and CDR2 SVGAGI. The CDR3 covers 12 residues. The CDR3 nucleotides read TGTGCCAGCAGTTACGGTGCGGGTGAGCAGTTCTTC. This translates into CASSYGAGEQFF.

This clonotype came up a few times. The chain has TRBV12-3 or TRBV12-4 and TRBJ2-5, with TRBD2 identical over 9 bases. The CDR3 has 16 amino acids. V shed 3 bases and J 5 bases; nucleotides not matched to a gene: 10. The CDR3 region has the DNA TGTGCCAGCAGTTTTAACGCGGGAGGGCCGGACGAGACCCAGTACTTC. It translates to CASSFNAGGPDETQYF.

The rearrangement joins TRBV13 to TRBJ1-6, with a possible D match to TRBD1 (5 bases). This CDR3 is 15 amino acids long. V gave up 6 bases and J gave up 8 bases, with 17 bases separating them. The germline gives CDR1 PRHDT, CDR2 FYEKMQ (reference sequence). CDR3 coding DNA: TGTGCCAGCAGACCCACAGGTTGGGGGGATTCACCCCTCCACTTT. The encoded protein is CASRPTGWGDSPLHF.

The V and J genes are TRBV6-5 and TRBJ1-4; no clear D gene. The CDR3 is made up of 15 amino acids. Germline V gene data show CDR1 as MNHEY and CDR2 as SVGAGI. V gave up 6 bases and J gave up 3 bases, with 14 bases separating them. The chain's CDR3 is CASSPEARPNEKLFF. The CDR3, as DNA: TGTGCCAGCAGCCCGGAGGCGAGGCCTAATGAAAAACTGTTTTTT.

The chain employs TRBV6-6 and TRBJ1-1; D is ambiguous. There are 11 residues in the CDR3. The germline V and J ends were trimmed by 10 bases and 6 bases, with 12 bases remaining between them. The germline gives CDR1 MNHNY, CDR2 SVGAGI (reference sequence). The CDR3 here is CATLRASEAFF. The CDR3 coding sequence is TGTGCCACCCTACGGGCGTCTGAAGCTTTCTTT.

V gene TRBV7-2 combines with J gene TRBJ1-1; D may be TRBD1 (5 bases). With 0 bases removed from V and 5 bases from J, the gap between germline ends came to 13 bases. CDR3 length equals 15 residues. Per germline, CDR1 SGHTA and CDR2 FQGNSA. In DNA form, the CDR3 reads TGTGCCAGCAGCTTAGCGGGGGGGGTTGGGACTGAAGCTTTCTTT. This gives the protein CASSLAGGVGTEAFF.

This clonotype was picked up a small number of times. The chain combines TRBV27 with TRBJ2-7; 9 bases match TRBD2. Germline V gives CDR1 MNHEY, CDR2 SMNVEV (reference sequence). This CDR3 comprises 14 residues. V trimming: 5 bases; J trimming: 7 bases; junction bases outside the gene matches: 9. The CDR3 nucleotides read TGTGCCAGCAGTGCTGGACTAGCGAATGGGGAGCAGTACTTC. Residues: CASSAGLANGEQYF.

V usage is TRBV13 and J usage is TRBJ2-7; D may be TRBD1 or TRBD2 (5 bases each). Germline V gene data show CDR1 as PRHDT and CDR2 as FYEKMQ (reference sequence). The CDR3 is 16 amino acids. V lost 0 bases and J lost 3, with 15 bases in between. The CDR3 sequence: CASSLGRPRGVYEQYF. As DNA, the CDR3 is TGTGCCAGCAGCTTAGGTAGGCCCAGAGGGGTCTACGAGCAGTACTTC. The complete variable domain, with remaining parts taken from reference TRBV13 and TRBJ2-7, reads AAGVIQSPRHLIKEKRETATLKCYPIPRHDTVYWYQQGPGQDPQFLISFYEKMQSDKGSIPDRFSAQQFSDYHSELNMSSLELGDSALYFCASSLGRPRGVYEQYFGPGTRLTVT.

CDR3 residues: CASRLRGDRGHEQYF. CDR3 coding DNA: TGCGCCAGCAGGCTTCGCGGGGACAGGGGGCACGAGCAGTACTTC. The chain employs TRBV10-2 and TRBJ2-7; TRBD1 matches at 12 bases. Germline-derived CDR1 and CDR2 are WSHSY and SAAADI. The V and J ends lost 6 bases and 5 bases, in that order; junction bases with no gene match: 8. The CDR3 totals 15 residues.

V is TRBV7-2 and J is TRBJ2-3; 8 bases align to TRBD2. V lost 1 base and J lost 5; bases outside the gene matches: 5. This CDR3 is 15 amino acids long. Germline CDR1 reads SGHTA; CDR2 reads FQGNSA. The CDR3 is CASSLVAGRVDTQYF. Here the CDR3 DNA reads TGTGCCAGCAGCTTAGTAGCGGGAAGGGTAGATACGCAGTATTTT.

This clonotype appeared a few times. The rearrangement uses TRBV5-6 and TRBJ2-5; D is uncertain. The CDR3 runs 14 residues. V lost 0 bases to trimming and J lost 7 bases, with 13 bases between them. The V gene's germline CDR1 is SGHDT and CDR2 YYEEEE. The CDR3 nucleotides are TGTGCCAGCAGCTTGGTGGACGGGTTTGGGACCCAGTACTTC. This sequence encodes CASSLVDGFGTQYF.

The chain employs TRBV12-3 or TRBV12-4 and TRBJ2-3; D not certain. CDR3 length: 15 amino acids. Between the trimmed V and J ends, which lost 3 bases and 1 base, there was a span of 11 bases. CDR3 DNA: TGTGCCAGCAGTTTCGAGCGAGCTGGCACAGATACGCAGTATTTT. Its translation: CASSFERAGTDTQYF.

This clonotype was seen a single time. V gene TRBV6-8 combines with J gene TRBJ2-3; 8 nucleotides line up with TRBD2. The length of the CDR3 is 15 residues. Germline CDR1 is MNHGY and CDR2 is SAAAGT. Trimming at V came to 2 bases and at J to 4 bases, leaving 5 bases not matched to a gene. The CDR3 loop is CASSYREGPPDTQYF. The CDR3 bases are TGTGCCAGCAGTTACCGGGAGGGCCCCCCAGATACGCAGTATTTT.

As concerns this clonotype: An end of the junction does not agree with germline; a read error may underlie this. V and J are TRBV5-1 and TRBJ1-4, with 11 bases that match TRBD1. Germline V gives CDR1 SGHRS, CDR2 YFSETQ. The CDR3 totals 15 residues. The CDR3 nucleotides are TGCGCCAGCAGCTTGGCAGCGGGACAGGGGGAAAAACGGTTTTTT. Its protein product is CASSLAAGQGEKRFF.

V gene TRBV7-9 combines with J gene TRBJ1-2, with TRBD1 identical over 8 bases. The CDR3 is 15 residues long. J lost 6 bases, V lost 4 bases, and 10 bases had no gene match. Germline loops: CDR1 SEHNR, CDR2 FQNEAQ (reference sequence). Here the CDR3 DNA reads TGTGCCAGCAGCTCCTCGACAGGGGTTTTCGATGGCTACACCTTC. Translated, it gives CASSSSTGVFDGYTF.

This sequence joins TRBV6-5 and TRBJ2-3; tentative D call: TRBD1 (5 bases). The V end lost 6 bases, the J end lost 0 bases, and 10 bases lay between the germline ends. Germline CDR1 and CDR2: MNHEY and SVGAGI. The CDR3 is made up of 14 amino acids. CDR3 nucleotides: TGTGCCAGCAGGACACAGGTTAGCACAGATACGCAGTATTTT. Residues: CASRTQVSTDTQYF.